These T cell receptor beta chains were read from a single sample in a study of blood T cell repertoires in COVID-19. Data came from immunoSEQ multiplex PCR; TCRdb stores just in-frame clones and leaves some out. Among under 200,000 clones listed, roughly 80% were seen once. The source material was PBMCs or T cells enriched from blood (not recorded which). Receptor source: a woman aged 35 to 49 with acute COVID-19. CDR3s include the opening cysteine and the closing phenylalanine or tryptophan. D genes are given only for firm matches. Not all rows give a size; the values are once, few, many and, for expanded clones, a class.

v_gene	d_gene	abundance	j_gene	CDR3nt	CDR3aa
TRBV11-2	TRBD2	.	TRBJ2-1	TGTGCCAGCAGCTTAGAATGGACTAGCGGGTACAATGAGCAGTTCTTC	CASSLEWTSGYNEQFF
TRBV7-9	.	.	TRBJ1-4	TGTGCCAGCAGCTCCGGGGGAAGTAATGAAAAACTGTTTTTT	CASSSGGSNEKLFF
TRBV18	.	once	TRBJ2-7	TGTGCCAGCTCCCCCCTCACAGGAGTCCCCACTTATCCCCACTTC	CASSPLTGVPTYPHF
TRBV21-1	.	.	TRBJ2-7	TGTGCCAGCAGCAAAGCCAATGAGCAGTACTTC	CASSKANEQYF
TRBV7-8	TRBD1	few	TRBJ1-6	TGTGCCAGCAGCTTAGCGACAGGGGGGAATTCACCCCTCCACTTT	CASSLATGGNSPLHF
TRBV21-1	.	.	TRBJ2-5	TGTGCCAGCAGCATCCACAGGGCGGCGGAGACCCAGTACTTC	CASSIHRAAETQYF
TRBV2	.	few	TRBJ1-3	TGTGCCAGCAGACTCGGGACTAGCGGGAGGGCCGGCACCATATATTTT	CASRLGTSGRAGTIYF
TRBV2	.	.	TRBJ2-7	TGTGCCAGCAGTTATGTGACACCTAACTCCTACGAGCAGTACTTC	CASSYVTPNSYEQYF
TRBV4-2	TRBD2	.	TRBJ2-4	TGTGCCAGCAGCCAAGAGGCGGGAGGGTGGAACATTCAGTACTTC	CASSQEAGGWNIQYF
TRBV10-3	TRBD1	.	TRBJ2-1	TGTGCCATTCGGACAGGACCTTACAATGAGCAGTTCTTC	CAIRTGPYNEQFF
TRBV7-6	.	.	TRBJ1-2	TGTGCCAGCAGCCCAGGACGGACATCATCCTATGGCTACACCTTC	CASSPGRTSSYGYTF
TRBV5-1	TRBD2	once	TRBJ2-2	TGCGCCAGCAGCTTGAGCGGGACGGCTGCCGGGGAGCTGTTTTTT	CASSLSGTAAGELFF
TRBV5-6	TRBD1	many	TRBJ1-1	TGTGCCAGCAGCACGAGACAGGGGCGAAGAGCTTTCTTT	CASSTRQGRRAFF
TRBV6-1	TRBD2	.	TRBJ2-5	TGTGCCAGCAGTGCCGGTCTGTGGGCGGGAGGATCTTCCGTTGGGGAGACCCAGTACTTC	CASSAGLWAGGSSVGETQYF
TRBV6-1	TRBD2	once	TRBJ2-3	TGTGCCAGCAGTGAAGCGCTAGCGGGAGATAGAGATACGCAGTATTTT	CASSEALAGDRDTQYF
TRBV7-9	TRBD2	.	TRBJ2-1	TGTGCCAGCAGCTTTAGCACTAGCGGGAGGGCCAGGTCCTACAATGAGCAGTTCTTC	CASSFSTSGRARSYNEQFF
TRBV7-9	TRBD2	.	TRBJ2-3	TGTGCCAGCAGCTTAGGGACTAGCGGGATGGATACGCAGTATTTT	CASSLGTSGMDTQYF
TRBV4-1	TRBD1	.	TRBJ2-2	TGCGCCAGCAGCTTTGGACAGGGGGCTACCGTGAACACCGGGGAGCTGTTTTTT	CASSFGQGATVNTGELFF
TRBV30	.	once	TRBJ2-3	TGTGCCTGGAGTGTTTTGCGGGTCACAGATACGCAGTATTTT	CAWSVLRVTDTQYF
TRBV5-4	.	.	TRBJ2-7	TGTGCCAGCAGCTTGGTGCCGGGGGAGGACGAGCAGTACTTC	CASSLVPGEDEQYF
TRBV19	TRBD1	.	TRBJ1-2	TGTGCCAGTAGTACTAATCGCAGGGGGCAAAATGGCTACACCTTC	CASSTNRRGQNGYTF
TRBV28	.	.	TRBJ2-2	TGTGCCAGCAGTTTGCTCAGGAACACCGGGGAGCTGTTTTTT	CASSLLRNTGELFF
TRBV29-1	.	.	TRBJ1-2	TGCAGCGTCGGCAGGGATGTTAACTATGGCTACACCTTC	CSVGRDVNYGYTF
TRBV5-6	TRBD1	.	TRBJ2-7	TGTGCCAGCAGCTCGCTAGACAGGGAAGAGCAGTACTTC	CASSSLDREEQYF
TRBV18	.	once	TRBJ2-2	TGTGCCAGCCGCAAGTCGGTTAACACCGGGGAGCTGTTTTTT	CASRKSVNTGELFF
TRBV5-1	TRBD2	.	TRBJ2-3	TGCGCCAGCAAATCTCTGCTAGCGGGAGGGATAGATACGCAGTATTTT	CASKSLLAGGIDTQYF